Given below is one TCR beta chain in context. The antigen is not known. This entry belongs to a study of human T cells and chemical hapten exposure. The wider study: 2% DPC applied to a 2 cm by 2 cm arm area sensitized donors.

Losses at the gene ends were 3 bases for V and 4 bases for J; bases not matched to a gene: 24. The CDR3 runs 21 residues. The sample's time point: patch test 2, 6 weeks after DPC sensitization. The treatment here: therapeutic diphenylcyclopropenone sensitization with weekly scalp DPC. In the authors' methods: Between 23,224 and 690,600 TCRs appeared in each sample, and the median stood at roughly 95,000. MiXCR was run by TCRdb on the RACE reads, yielding one entry per CDR3 protein. In this record, the V and J calls reflect TCRdb's handling and not the investigators' own analysis. The sample has about 400,000 distinct CDR3 sequences, roughly 6.3% seen once. General study results and limits: Positively correlated with patch test score were the counts of PT1 expanded TCRs.

This chain connects TRBV12-3 or TRBV12-4 to TRBJ2-7; TRBD1 aligns across 10 bases. This receptor was obtained from a young woman with alopecia areata. Some clones in this sample may be carry-over from other donors' samples. The source was whole blood, collected in connection with sensitization to the hapten diphenylcyclopropenone (DPC). Written as DNA, the CDR3 is TGTGCCAGCAGTTTCCGGGACAGGGGACTACTTACCCCGGGGGGCCCGTACGAGCAGTACTTC. Translating gives CASSFRDRGLLTPGGPYEQYF.